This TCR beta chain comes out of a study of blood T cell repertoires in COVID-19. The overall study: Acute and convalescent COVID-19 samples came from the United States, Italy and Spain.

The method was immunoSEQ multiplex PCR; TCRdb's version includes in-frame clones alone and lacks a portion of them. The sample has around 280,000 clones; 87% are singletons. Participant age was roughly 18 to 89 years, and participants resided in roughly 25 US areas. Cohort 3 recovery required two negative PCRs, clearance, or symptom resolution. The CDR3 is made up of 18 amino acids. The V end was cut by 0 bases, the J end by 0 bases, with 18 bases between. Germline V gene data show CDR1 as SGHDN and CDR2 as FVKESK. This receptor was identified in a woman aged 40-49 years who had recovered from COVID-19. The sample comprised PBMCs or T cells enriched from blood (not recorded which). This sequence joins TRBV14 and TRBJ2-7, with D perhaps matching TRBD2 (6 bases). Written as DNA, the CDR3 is TGTGCCAGCAGCCAAGATTACTCTTTAGTAGCGGCCTCCTACGAGCAGTACTTC. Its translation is CASSQDYSLVAASYEQYF.